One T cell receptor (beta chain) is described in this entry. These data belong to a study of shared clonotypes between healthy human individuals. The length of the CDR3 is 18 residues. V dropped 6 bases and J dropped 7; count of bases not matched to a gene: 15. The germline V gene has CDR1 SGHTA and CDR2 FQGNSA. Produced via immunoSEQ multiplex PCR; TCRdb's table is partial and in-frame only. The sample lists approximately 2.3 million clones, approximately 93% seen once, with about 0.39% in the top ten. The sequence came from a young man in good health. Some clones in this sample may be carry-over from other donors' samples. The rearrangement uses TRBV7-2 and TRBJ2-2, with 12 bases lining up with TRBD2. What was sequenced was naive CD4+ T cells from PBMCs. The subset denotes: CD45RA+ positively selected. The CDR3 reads CASRPKLTSGRRIGELFF. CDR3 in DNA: TGTGCCAGCAGACCGAAACTCACTAGCGGGAGGAGGATCGGGGAGCTGTTTTTT.